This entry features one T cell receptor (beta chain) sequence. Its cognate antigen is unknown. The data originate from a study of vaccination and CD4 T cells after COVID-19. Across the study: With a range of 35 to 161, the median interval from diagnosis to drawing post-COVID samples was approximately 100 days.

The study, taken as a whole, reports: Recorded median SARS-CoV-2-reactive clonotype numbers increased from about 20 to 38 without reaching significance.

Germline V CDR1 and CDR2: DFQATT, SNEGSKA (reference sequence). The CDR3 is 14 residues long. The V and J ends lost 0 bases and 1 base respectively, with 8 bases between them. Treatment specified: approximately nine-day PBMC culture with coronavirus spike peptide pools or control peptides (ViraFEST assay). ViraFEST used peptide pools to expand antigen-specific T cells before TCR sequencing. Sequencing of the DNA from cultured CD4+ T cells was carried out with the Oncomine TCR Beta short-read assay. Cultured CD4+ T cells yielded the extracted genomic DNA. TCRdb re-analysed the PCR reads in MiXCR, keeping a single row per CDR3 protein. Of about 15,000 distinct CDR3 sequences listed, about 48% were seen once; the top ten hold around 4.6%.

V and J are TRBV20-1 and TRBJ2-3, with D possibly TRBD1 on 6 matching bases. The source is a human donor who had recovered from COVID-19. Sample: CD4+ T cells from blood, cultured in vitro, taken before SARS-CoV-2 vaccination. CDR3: CSARDHRGTDTQYF. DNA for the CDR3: TGCAGTGCTAGAGATCACAGGGGCACAGATACGCAGTATTTT.